This TCR beta chain was sequenced for a study of blood T cell repertoires in COVID-19. In the study overall: Both acute and convalescent COVID-19 samples were obtained from the United States, Italy and Spain. PBMCs, B-cell-depleted T cells, or T cells were the source of the cDNA or gDNA that made up the material.

In the study's own analysis: Amplified reference gene primers provided the basis for estimating nucleated cell counts. Measured with immunoSEQ multiplex PCR; TCRdb has only the in-frame clones, and not every one. V and J calls and clone size are copied from that table; D and trimming were computed from the DNA. The data contain fewer than 130,000 clones, about 80% of them singletons. Germline CDR1 and CDR2: LNHDA and SQIVND (reference sequence). Trimming cost V 4 bases and J 6 bases; bases outside gene matches: 15. The length of the CDR3 is 17 residues. The J gene is TRBJ1-1, the V gene TRBV19; 9 bases are a match to TRBD1. The clonotype originates from a woman older than 75 with acute or convalescent COVID-19. What was sequenced was peripheral blood. The DNA of the CDR3 is TGTGCCAGTAGTACTGCCAACCTCGGACAGGGGAGAGCTGAAGCTTTCTTT. As protein: CASSTANLGQGRAEAFF.